The 14 T cell receptor beta chains presented below share a single source sample, sequenced in a study of shared clonotypes between healthy human individuals. Method: immunoSEQ multiplex PCR; TCRdb's copy keeps in-frame clones and lacks some. This sample has over 95,000 clones, with roughly 70% found just once. Sequenced input: memory CD8+ T cells sorted from blood. Subset meaning: CD45RO+ cells pooled with CCR7-negative TemRA cells. The source of these receptors is a woman aged 30 to 39 in good health.

This clone was observed a single time. V gene TRBV2 combines with J gene TRBJ1-2; D might be TRBD1 (5 bases). Germline values: CDR1 SNHLY, CDR2 FYNNEI. The V and J ends lost 2 bases and 5 bases respectively, with 30 bases between them. This CDR3 is 20 amino acids long. The CDR3 region has the DNA TGTGCCAGCAGTGAACAACTTACTCCCATGTTTGGGACGTCGGTTTATGGCTACACCTTC. It specifies CASSEQLTPMFGTSVYGYTF.

This rearrangement joins TRBV5-1 to TRBJ2-7; 12 positions match TRBD1. V was clipped by 3 bases and J by 7 bases; unmatched bases: 5. The CDR3 is 14 amino acids. Germline assignment: CDR1 SGHRS and CDR2 YFSETQ. The CDR3, as DNA: TGCGCCAGCAGCTGGGGACAGGGGGCAGGTGAGCAGTACTTC. Translation: CASSWGQGAGEQYF. Looking up the rest from reference TRBV5-1 and TRBJ2-7 gives the full variable domain: KAGVTQTPRYLIKTRGQQVTLSCSPISGHRSVSWYQQTPGQGLQFLFEYFSETQRNKGNFPGRFSGRQFSNSRSEMNVSTLELGDSALYLCASSWGQGAGEQYFGPGTRLTVT.

The sample holds many counts of this clone. V and J are TRBV28 and TRBJ2-1; 8 bases match TRBD1. Germline V gives CDR1 MDHEN, CDR2 SYDVKM. The CDR3 is 14 amino acids. V lost 6 bases to trimming and J lost 3 bases; unmatched junction nucleotides: 4. Here the CDR3 DNA reads TGTGCCAGCAGCCAGGGACAGGACTACAATGAGCAGTTCTTC. The encoded protein is CASSQGQDYNEQFF.

The V and J genes are TRBV7-2 and TRBJ2-7; a weak D match, TRBD1 (5 bases). Germline V lookup: CDR1 SGHTA, CDR2 FQGNSA. V shed 3 bases and J shed 6 bases, with 12 bases lying between them. CDR3 size: 13 residues. The CDR3 DNA sequence: TGTGCCAGCAGCTTTTATCAGGGTCCCGAGCAGTACTTC. It is translated as CASSFYQGPEQYF.

This sequence joins TRBV5-5 and TRBJ2-2; 12 bases align to TRBD1. The junction had 8 bases not matched to a gene; V was cut back by 7 bases and J by 7 bases. The V gene's germline CDR1 is SGHKS and CDR2 YYEKEE (reference sequence). There are 15 residues in the CDR3. DNA of the CDR3: TGTGCCAGCCGGGGACAGGGGGCATCTAGCGGGGAGCTGTTTTTT. It yields the protein CASRGQGASSGELFF.

This clone appeared once. V gene TRBV19 combines with J gene TRBJ2-3, with 12 bases aligning to TRBD2. The V and J ends lost 3 bases and 0 bases, in that order; junction bases with no gene match: 7. The length of the CDR3 is 18 residues. Germline V gene data show CDR1 as LNHDA and CDR2 as SQIVND (reference sequence). The DNA of the CDR3 is TGTGCCAGTAGTATTAGGCTAGCGGGAGGGCCTAGCACAGATACGCAGTATTTT. Translation gives CASSIRLAGGPSTDTQYF. The complete variable domain, with remaining parts taken from reference TRBV19 and TRBJ2-3, reads DGGITQSPKYLFRKEGQNVTLSCEQNLNHDAMYWYRQDPGQGLRLIYYSQIVNDFQKGDIAEGYSVSREKKESFPLTVTSAQKNPTAFYLCASSIRLAGGPSTDTQYFGPGTRLTVL.

The rearrangement links TRBV6-1 to TRBJ2-1, with 12 bases identical to TRBD2. The CDR3 totals 18 residues. J gave up 2 bases and V 3 bases, and 8 bases lay outside the gene matches. Germline V gene data show CDR1 as MNHNS and CDR2 as SASEGT. The CDR3 reads CASSEAALAGGPYNEQFF. The CDR3 bases are TGTGCCAGCAGTGAGGCCGCACTAGCGGGAGGTCCCTACAATGAGCAGTTCTTC.

The sample holds one count of this clone. The V call is TRBV10-3, the J call TRBJ2-7; D is uncertain. The V gene lost 3 bases and the J gene lost 0 bases, with 12 bases spanning the gap. CDR1 is ENHRY, CDR2 SYGVKD, per germline. The CDR3 spans 15 residues. The CDR3 nucleotides are TGTGCCATCAGTGACCCGGCGGCGGCCTCCTACGAGCAGTACTTC. This gives the protein CAISDPAAASYEQYF.

The rearrangement joins TRBV7-8 to TRBJ2-2; 9 nucleotides agree with TRBD2. Germline CDR1 and CDR2: SGHVS and FQNEAQ. CDR3 size: 17 residues. J lost 3 bases, V lost 2 bases, and 7 bases had no gene match. The DNA for the CDR3 is TGTGCCAGCAGCTTAACCAGACTAGCGGCCTACACCGGGGAGCTGTTTTTT. It yields the protein CASSLTRLAAYTGELFF.

The DNA for the CDR3 is TGTGCCACCAGCAGAGACCTAAGGGAAACCACCTACGAGCAGTACTTC. Its translation: CATSRDLRETTYEQYF. The rearrangement links TRBV15 to TRBJ2-7; the D is unclear. From germline, CDR1 is LNHNV and CDR2 YYDKDF (reference sequence). The CDR3 sequence is 16 residues long. V dropped 0 bases and J dropped 2 bases, with 14 bases sitting between them.

The V and J genes are TRBV9 and TRBJ2-7; TRBD2 matches 13 bases. This CDR3 has 16 amino acids. Germline-derived CDR1 and CDR2 are SGDLS and YYNGEE. V was clipped by 1 base and J by 2 bases; unmatched bases: 3. In nucleotides, the CDR3 is TGTGCCAGCAGCGTACAGGGGACTAGCGGGACCTACGAGCAGTACTTC. Amino acid sequence: CASSVQGTSGTYEQYF.

The chain employs TRBV9 and TRBJ1-5; D gene uncertain. The V and J ends lost 4 bases and 3 bases respectively, with 8 bases between them. The germline V gene encodes CDR1 SGDLS and CDR2 YYNGEE. The CDR3 is made up of 13 amino acids. The CDR3 DNA sequence: TGTGCCAGCAGCATAAGTGACAATCAGCCCCAGCATTTT. This translates into CASSISDNQPQHF.

The rearrangement uses TRBV28 and TRBJ1-5; D gene uncertain. The CDR3 contains 15 residues. The V gene's germline CDR1 is MDHEN and CDR2 SYDVKM. Trimming cost V 3 bases and J 3 bases, with 12 bases left between them. CDR3: CASSFGGSFNQPQHF. The CDR3 region has the DNA TGTGCCAGCAGTTTTGGCGGATCCTTCAATCAGCCCCAGCATTTT.

The chain links TRBV5-1 to TRBJ2-7; the D is unclear. Trimming took off 4 bases at V and 0 bases at J, with 26 bases between the two ends. The CDR3 is 19 residues long. Germline V gene sequence: CDR1 SGHRS, CDR2 YFSETQ. CDR3 nucleotides: TGCGCCAGCAGCAGTAATTTGGCCGGATCGGGCTATGCCTCCTACGAGCAGTACTTC. Translation: CASSSNLAGSGYASYEQYF.